Below, one T cell receptor beta chain is given with its context. Some clones are missing from TCRdb's copy, which holds only in-frame ones; the method was immunoSEQ multiplex PCR. The data contain some 240,000 clones, about 86% of them singletons. The sample is drawn from a study of blood T cell repertoires in COVID-19. Study overall: Spain, Italy and the United States supplied samples that represented acute and convalescent COVID-19.

Germline V lookup: CDR1 SGHRS, CDR2 YFSETQ. The CDR3 covers 13 residues. V shed 2 bases, J shed 6 bases, and the junction held 5 bases outside the gene matches. The receptor comes from a middle-aged man who had recovered from COVID-19. The specimen was PBMCs or T cells enriched from blood (not recorded which). The J gene is TRBJ2-7, the V gene TRBV5-1, with 7 bases fitting TRBD1. The CDR3 loop reads CASSFGDSFEQYF. The CDR3 DNA sequence: TGCGCCAGCAGCTTCGGGGACAGCTTCGAGCAGTACTTC.